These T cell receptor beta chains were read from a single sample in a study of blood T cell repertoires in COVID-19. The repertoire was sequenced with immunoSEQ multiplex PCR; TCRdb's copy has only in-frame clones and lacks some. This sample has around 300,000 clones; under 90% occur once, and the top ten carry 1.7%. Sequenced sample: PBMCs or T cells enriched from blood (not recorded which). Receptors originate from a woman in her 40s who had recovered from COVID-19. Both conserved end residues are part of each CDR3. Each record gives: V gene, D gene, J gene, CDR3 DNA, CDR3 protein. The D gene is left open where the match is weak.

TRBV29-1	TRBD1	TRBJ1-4	TGCAGCGTTAGGGGGGACAGGGGGCACGAAAAACTGTTTTTT	CSVRGDRGHEKLFF
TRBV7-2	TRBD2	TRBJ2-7	TGTGCCAGCAGCTCTAGCGGGAGGGGGTCGGGCGAGCAGTACTTC	CASSSSGRGSGEQYF
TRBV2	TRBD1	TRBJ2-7	TGTGCCAGCAGTCGGACAGGGCGTACCTACGAGCAGTACTTC	CASSRTGRTYEQYF
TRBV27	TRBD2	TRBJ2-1	TGTGCCAGCAGTTTATCGAGGACTAGCGGGAGTTTTGAGTCCTACAATGAGCAGTTCTTC	CASSLSRTSGSFESYNEQFF
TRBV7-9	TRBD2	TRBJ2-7	TGTGCCAGCAGCCCCGGGACTAGCGGGCTCTCCTACGAGCAGTACTTC	CASSPGTSGLSYEQYF
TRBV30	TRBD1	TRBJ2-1	TGTGCCTGGAGTCTTGGGACAGGGGCGAATGAGCAGTTCTTC	CAWSLGTGANEQFF
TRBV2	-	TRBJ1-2	TGTGCCAGCAGATCCGGGGCAGGGGACTATGGCTACACCTTC	CASRSGAGDYGYTF
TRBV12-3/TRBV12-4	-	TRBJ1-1	TGTGCCAGCAGTTTAGTGATGTGGCTTACACCTTTCTTT	CASSLVMWLTPFF
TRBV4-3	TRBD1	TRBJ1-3	TGCGCCAGCAGCCAATATCAGACAGGGGCTGGAAACACCATATATTTT	CASSQYQTGAGNTIYF
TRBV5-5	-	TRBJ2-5	TGTGCCAGCAGCTCCTCACTCTTGACAGCCCCTAGGGGAGAGACCCAGTACTTC	CASSSSLLTAPRGETQYF
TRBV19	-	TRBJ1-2	TGTGCCAGTAGTAGTATGTCGGACTATGGCTACACCTTC	CASSSMSDYGYTF
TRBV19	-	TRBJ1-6	TGTGCCAGCCGGAGCTCCTATAATTCACCCCTCCACTTT	CASRSSYNSPLHF
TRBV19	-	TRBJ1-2	TGTGCCAGTAGTATAACCCCTGGGAGGGGCCCACCTTTTACTAACTATGGCTACACCTTC	CASSITPGRGPPFTNYGYTF
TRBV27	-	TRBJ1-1	TGTGCCAGCAGTTTAGATTGGGGGGTAGGATACACTGAAGCTTTCTTT	CASSLDWGVGYTEAFF
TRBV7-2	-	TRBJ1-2	TGTGCCAGCAGCTCTCGACCGATACAGGTTCACACCTTC	CASSSRPIQVHTF
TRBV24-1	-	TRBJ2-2	TGTGCCACCAGTGACCCTGGACAGAGCACCGGGGAGCTGTTTTTT	CATSDPGQSTGELFF
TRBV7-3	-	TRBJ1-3	TGTGCCAGCAGCTTAATGGCGGGGTCTGGAAACACCATATATTTT	CASSLMAGSGNTIYF
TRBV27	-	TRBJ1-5	TGTGCCAGCAGTTTCCGGCAGGGGAATCAGCCCCAGCATTTT	CASSFRQGNQPQHF
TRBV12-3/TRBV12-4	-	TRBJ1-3	TGTGCCAGCAGTCTCGGAGCGGCCATATATTTT	CASSLGAAIYF
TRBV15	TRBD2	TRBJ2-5	TGTGCCACCAGCACAGGGGGGACTAGCGGTCTTGAGACCCAGTACTTC	CATSTGGTSGLETQYF
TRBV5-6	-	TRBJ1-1	TGTGCCAGCAGCTTGGGAACCAGGGCGGCTTTCTTT	CASSLGTRAAFF
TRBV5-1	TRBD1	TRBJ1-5	TGCGCCAGCAGCTCGGGAGCAGGGGGCGACAATCAGCCCCAGCATTTT	CASSSGAGGDNQPQHF
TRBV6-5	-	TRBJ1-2	TGTGCCAGCAGTTACCCCCTGGACGGACAGTCCTATGGCTACACCTTC	CASSYPLDGQSYGYTF